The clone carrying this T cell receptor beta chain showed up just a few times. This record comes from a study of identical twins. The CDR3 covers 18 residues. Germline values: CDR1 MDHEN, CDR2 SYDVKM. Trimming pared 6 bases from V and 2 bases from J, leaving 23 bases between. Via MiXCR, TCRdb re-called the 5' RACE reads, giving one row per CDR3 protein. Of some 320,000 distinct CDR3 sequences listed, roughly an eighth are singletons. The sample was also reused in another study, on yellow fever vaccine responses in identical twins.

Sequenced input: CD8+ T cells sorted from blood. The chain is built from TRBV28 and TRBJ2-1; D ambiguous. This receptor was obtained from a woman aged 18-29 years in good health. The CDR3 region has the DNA TGTGCCAGCAGGCGCCTACTCACTGGCGGACCCACCTACAATGAGCAGTTCTTC. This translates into CASRRLLTGGPTYNEQFF.